Presented here are 30 T cell receptor beta chains from one specimen sequenced in a study of regulatory T cells in long-lasting Graves disease. Library construction for TCR beta used iRepertoire HTBI primers and Arm-PCR of CDR3 regions. MiXCR, run by TCRdb on the multiplex PCR reads, gives a single entry per CDR3 protein. The sample has some 250,000 distinct CDR3 sequences; more than 15% are singletons. Described time point: newly diagnosed GD, antithyroid drugs for less than 3 months. The TCR library was made from RNA extracted from PBMCs. Separately, the same data were catalogued under a study of T cells in Graves' hyperthyroidism and ophthalmopathy.

The source material was peripheral blood mononuclear cells (PBMCs), sampled at new diagnosis, from a patient treated with antithyroid drugs. Source of these receptors: a woman under 40 with Graves disease.

The gene calls are TRBV5-6 and TRBJ1-1, with D uncertain. V was trimmed by 0 bases and J by 0 bases, leaving 12 bases between them. CDR1 and CDR2 from the germline V gene are SGHDT and YYEEEE. CDR3 size: 16 residues. The CDR3 sequence: CASSLVRVNMNTEAFF. In nucleotides, the CDR3 is TGTGCCAGCAGCTTGGTAAGGGTCAACATGAACACTGAAGCTTTCTTT.

This clonotype was found many times. The rearrangement joins TRBV7-6 to TRBJ2-1; tentatively, D is TRBD1 or TRBD2 (6 bases each). Germline V gene lookup returns CDR1 SGHVS and CDR2 FNYEAQ. V was trimmed by 2 bases and J by 7 bases, leaving 9 bases between them. The CDR3 runs to 13 residues. CDR3 region: CASSLLGGNEQFF. CDR3 nucleotides: TGTGCCAGCAGCTTATTAGGGGGGAATGAGCAGTTCTTC.

This clonotype has at least ten counts. V usage is TRBV7-9 and J usage is TRBJ2-3; 9 positions agree with TRBD1. This CDR3 has 16 amino acids. The trim removed 0 bases at V and 6 bases at J, leaving 7 bases unmatched. Germline CDR1 and CDR2: SEHNR and FQNEAQ (reference sequence). This CDR3 reads CASSLASEQGADTQYF. CDR3 coding DNA: TGTGCCAGCAGCTTAGCCTCAGAACAGGGGGCGGATACGCAGTATTTT.

This clonotype was seen many times. The CDR3 is CASSPGQGSYGYTF. In DNA form, the CDR3 reads TGCGCCAGCAGCCCGGGACAGGGATCCTATGGCTACACCTTC. This chain connects TRBV4-1 to TRBJ1-2; 9 bases fit TRBD1. Germline CDR1 and CDR2: MGHRA and YSYEKL. The CDR3 sequence is 14 residues long. V shed 4 bases, J shed 4 bases, and the junction held 4 bases outside the gene matches.

In its sample, this clonotype was seen many times. The J gene is TRBJ2-2, the V gene TRBV20-1; a possible D gene is TRBD2 (6 bases). Germline V lookup: CDR1 DFQATT, CDR2 SNEGSKA (reference sequence). The length of the CDR3 is 14 residues. Trimming shortened V by 5 bases and J by 2 bases, and 12 bases separated the two germline ends. CDR3 in DNA: TGCAGTGCTGGTGGGGGGAAAAACACCGGGGAGCTGTTTTTT. The encoded protein is CSAGGGKNTGELFF.

This clonotype came up many times. The chain links TRBV5-1 to TRBJ1-1, with 8 bases identical to TRBD1. Looked up from germline, CDR1 is SGHRS and CDR2 is YFSETQ. V shed 4 bases and J 1 base; nucleotides not matched to a gene: 3. There are 14 residues in the CDR3. This CDR3 is CASSRTGPNTEAFF. The CDR3 region has the DNA TGCGCCAGCAGCCGGACAGGGCCGAACACTGAAGCTTTCTTT.

J is TRBJ2-7 and V is TRBV5-6, with D tentatively TRBD2 (5 bases). Germline V gene data show CDR1 as SGHDT and CDR2 as YYEEEE. Between the trimmed V and J ends, which lost 5 bases and 0 bases, there was a span of 12 bases. The CDR3 extends over 14 amino acids. DNA for the CDR3: TGTGCCAGCAGAAGCGGCCAGCACTCCTACGAGCAGTACTTC. The encoded protein is CASRSGQHSYEQYF.

A note on this clonotype: Given a far larger clone just one base away, this is likely a sequencing read error. CDR3 amino acids: CASSSGPAEGENGYTF. Written as DNA, the CDR3 is TGTGCCAGCAGCTCGGGGCCGGCGGAGGGGGAGAATGGCTACACCTTC. This rearrangement joins TRBV7-9 to TRBJ1-2; D is perhaps TRBD1 (6 bases). The CDR3 spans 16 residues. Germline loops: CDR1 SEHNR, CDR2 FQNEAQ (reference sequence). Trimming left V 4 bases short and J 6 bases short, with 21 bases between.

The chain links TRBV6-1 to TRBJ1-1; D remains ambiguous. Germline V gene sequence: CDR1 MNHNS, CDR2 SASEGT. The CDR3 covers 14 residues. V lost 6 bases to trimming and J lost 0 bases, with 11 bases between them. The DNA of the CDR3 is TGTGCCAGCAGCTCTTCAGACTTGAACACTGAAGCTTTCTTT. Translated, it gives CASSSSDLNTEAFF.

V is TRBV27 and J is TRBJ2-7; tentatively, D is TRBD1 (6 bases). V lost 2 bases to trimming and J lost 9 bases, with 14 bases between them. Germline values: CDR1 MNHEY, CDR2 SMNVEV (reference sequence). The CDR3 totals 13 residues. CDR3: CASSLQDRLGQYF. The DNA for the CDR3 is TGTGCCAGCAGTTTACAAGACAGGTTAGGGCAGTACTTC.

Ten or more counts support this clonotype. This rearrangement joins TRBV29-1 to TRBJ2-7; TRBD1 matches 11 bases. Germline CDR1 SQVTM, CDR2 ANQGSEA. CDR3 length equals 14 residues. V lost 6 bases and J lost 2; bases outside the gene matches: 6. The CDR3 is CSVLPGQGAYEQYF. The CDR3, as DNA: TGCAGCGTCCTTCCGGGACAGGGGGCCTACGAGCAGTACTTC.

This clonotype has a count of ten or more. This rearrangement joins TRBV7-9 to TRBJ2-1; D tentatively reads TRBD1 or TRBD2 (5 bases each). V lost 2 bases and J lost 5, with 13 bases in between. The CDR3 consists of 15 residues. CDR1 and CDR2 from the germline V gene are SEHNR and FQNEAQ (reference sequence). CDR3 nucleotide sequence: TGTGCCAGCAGCTTAACGTCGTTGGGGGACAATGAGCAGTTCTTC. Residues: CASSLTSLGDNEQFF. Variable domain in full (rest from reference TRBV7-9 and TRBJ2-1): DTGVSQNPRHKITKRGQNVTFRCDPISEHNRLYWYRQTLGQGPEFLTYFQNEAQLEKSRLLSDRFSAERPKGSFSTLEIQRTEQGDSAMYLCASSLTSLGDNEQFFGPGTRLTVL.

This clonotype was seen ten or more times. This chain uses TRBV3-1 with TRBJ2-3; D might be TRBD1 or TRBD2, each matching 6 bases. Germline V gene lookup returns CDR1 LGHDT and CDR2 YNNKEL (reference sequence). V was trimmed by 3 bases and J by 8 bases, leaving 18 bases between them. CDR3 length: 15 amino acids. The CDR3 DNA reads as TGTGCCAGCAGCCAGAGGAGGGCAGGGGAGCGTACGCAGTATTTT. This gives the protein CASSQRRAGERTQYF.

This clonotype appeared many times. The rearrangement uses TRBV2 and TRBJ1-1; TRBD1 aligns across 8 bases. Germline V gene lookup returns CDR1 SNHLY and CDR2 FYNNEI. The CDR3 is 13 residues long. V trimming: 9 bases; J trimming: 1 base; junction bases outside the gene matches: 4. This CDR3 is CARLDRANTEAFF. The CDR3 DNA sequence: TGTGCCAGATTGGACAGGGCGAACACTGAAGCTTTCTTT. Full variable domain (remainder filled in from reference TRBV2 and TRBJ1-1): EPEVTQTPSHQVTQMGQEVILRCVPISNHLYFYWYRQILGQKVEFLVSFYNNEISEKSEIFDDQFSVERPDGSNFTLKIRSTKLEDSAMYFCARLDRANTEAFFGQGTRLTVV.

This clonotype has a count of ten or more. A much larger clone lies a single base off, so this may be a read error. The V and J genes are TRBV7-9 and TRBJ1-2, with D possibly matching TRBD1 (6 bases). V was shortened by 5 bases and J by 6 bases, with 10 bases between the two germline ends. Germline CDR1 and CDR2: SEHNR and FQNEAQ (reference sequence). The CDR3 has 12 amino acids. This CDR3 reads CASSPQGNGYTF. CDR3 coding DNA: TGTGCCAGCAGCCCCCAGGGGAATGGCTACACCTTC.

There are many counts of this clonotype. CDR3 protein: CASSLETGDGYTF. CDR3 nucleotides: TGTGCCAGCAGTTTAGAGACAGGGGATGGCTACACCTTC. J is TRBJ1-2 and V is TRBV27; TRBD1 matches 8 bases. From germline, CDR1 is MNHEY and CDR2 SMNVEV (reference sequence). Unmatched junction bases numbered 2, after V lost 2 bases and J lost 6 bases. This CDR3 region has 13 residues.

In this sample, this clonotype turned up many times. The chain couples TRBV7-9 to TRBJ2-1, with 9 bases identical to TRBD1. After removal of 7 bases from V and 8 bases from J, the junction contained 12 bases not matched to a gene. Per germline, CDR1 SEHNR and CDR2 FQNEAQ (reference sequence). This CDR3 is 15 amino acids long. CDR3 region: CASTIQGAIGDEQFF. CDR3 sequence (DNA): TGTGCCAGCACCATACAGGGGGCGATTGGCGATGAGCAGTTCTTC.

This clonotype was seen at least ten times. The chain couples TRBV5-1 to TRBJ2-2; D gene uncertain. This CDR3 has 13 amino acids. Trimming took off 4 bases at V and 8 bases at J, with 12 bases between the two ends. Germline assignment: CDR1 SGHRS and CDR2 YFSETQ. This CDR3 is CASSPMLEGELFF. CDR3 sequence (DNA): TGCGCCAGCAGCCCGATGCTAGAAGGGGAGCTGTTTTTT. Variable domain in full (rest from reference TRBV5-1 and TRBJ2-2): KAGVTQTPRYLIKTRGQQVTLSCSPISGHRSVSWYQQTPGQGLQFLFEYFSETQRNKGNFPGRFSGRQFSNSRSEMNVSTLELGDSALYLCASSPMLEGELFFGEGSRLTVL.

This clonotype showed up many times. V is TRBV20-1 and J is TRBJ2-7; TRBD1 agrees at 8 bases. J lost 5 bases, V lost 6 bases, and 12 bases had no gene match. Germline V CDR1 and CDR2: DFQATT, SNEGSKA (reference sequence). The CDR3 consists of 14 residues. CDR3 region: CSAPLGQGLDEQYF. Here the CDR3 DNA reads TGCAGTGCCCCACTAGGACAGGGTCTGGACGAGCAGTACTTC.

The table lists this clonotype with many counts. The chain joins TRBV15 to TRBJ2-3, with D possibly TRBD1 on 6 matching bases. In germline, CDR1 is LNHNV, CDR2 YYDKDF (reference sequence). V was shortened by 3 bases and J by 0 bases, with 22 bases between the two germline ends. CDR3 length: 19 residues. This CDR3 is CATSRPDGQIHSSTDTQYF. In DNA form, the CDR3 reads TGTGCCACCAGCAGGCCTGACGGACAGATACATTCTAGCACAGATACGCAGTATTTT.

V gene TRBV5-1 combines with J gene TRBJ2-5; D gene unclear. Germline values: CDR1 SGHRS, CDR2 YFSETQ. This CDR3 region has 13 residues. V gave up 4 bases and J gave up 0 bases, with 7 bases separating them. Written as DNA, the CDR3 is TGCGCCAGCAGCACCCCGGACCAAGAGACCCAGTACTTC. It is translated as CASSTPDQETQYF.

This clonotype was observed at least ten times. The V gene is TRBV12-3 or TRBV12-4, the J gene TRBJ2-5; no reliable D call. The CDR3 contains 11 residues. V shed 7 bases and J shed 9 bases, with 12 bases lying between them. The CDR3 DNA reads TGTGCCAGCACTCTCTCGGGCCCCCAGTACTTC. Translating gives CASTLSGPQYF.

CDR3 amino acids: CAISGRDRGDWGYTF. CDR3 nucleotides: TGTGCCATCAGTGGACGGGACAGGGGTGATTGGGGCTACACCTTC. V and J are TRBV10-3 and TRBJ1-2; TRBD1 matches 10 bases. Trimming at V came to 4 bases and at J to 8 bases, leaving 10 bases not matched to a gene. CDR1 and CDR2 from the germline V gene are ENHRY and SYGVKD. The CDR3 has 15 residues.

This clonotype was recorded at least ten times. DNA of the CDR3: TGTGCCAGCAGCAACAATCTGGGAGGCACTGAAGCTTTCTTT. Amino acid sequence: CASSNNLGGTEAFF. This chain uses TRBV7-2 with TRBJ1-1; D ambiguous. This CDR3 spans 14 amino acids. The germline gives CDR1 SGHTA, CDR2 FQGNSA. V was shortened by 5 bases and J by 4 bases, with 14 bases between the two germline ends.

This clonotype has a count of ten or more. The chain has TRBV28 and TRBJ2-3, with D possibly matching TRBD2 (5 bases). CDR1 and CDR2 from the germline V gene are MDHEN and SYDVKM. V lost 5 bases, J lost 5 bases, and 14 bases lay in between. The CDR3 has 14 amino acids. CDR3 protein: CASSPGGLEDTQYF. CDR3 sequence (DNA): TGTGCCAGCAGTCCCGGCGGGTTGGAAGATACGCAGTATTTT.

This clonotype was observed at least ten times. CDR3 nucleotides: TGTGCCAGCAGCTTGATAGCGGGGGGGCTCTTTGGCGCAGATACGCAGTATTTT. It yields the protein CASSLIAGGLFGADTQYF. V usage is TRBV5-8 and J usage is TRBJ2-3, with 11 bases identical to TRBD2. J was trimmed by 4 bases and V by 1 base; bases with no gene match: 11. CDR3 size: 18 residues. The V gene's germline CDR1 is SGHTS and CDR2 YDEGEE.

This clonotype was found many times. The V gene is TRBV7-2, the J gene TRBJ2-2; D is unresolved. CDR3 length: 15 residues. Germline CDR1 SGHTA, CDR2 FQGNSA. Deletions cut 1 base from V and 6 bases from J, with 12 bases between. The CDR3 here is CASSLGRIGSGELFF. DNA for the CDR3: TGTGCCAGCAGCTTAGGGCGTATAGGGTCCGGGGAGCTGTTTTTT.

About this clonotype: It may be a read error: a sequence one base away is much more abundant. Here the CDR3 omits its conserved ending phenylalanine or tryptophan, so a read error is the likely source. This sequence joins TRBV6-1 and TRBJ2-7, with TRBD1 identical over 9 bases. The germline gives CDR1 MNHNS, CDR2 SASEGT. V gave up 6 bases and J gave up 4 bases; unmatched junction bases: 7. The CDR3 loop spans 14 amino acids. This chain's CDR3 is CASRGWDRVYEQYS. CDR3 DNA: TGTGCCAGCAGGGGTTGGGACAGGGTGTACGAGCAGTACTCC.

In this sample, this clonotype turned up a few times. The chain recombines TRBV12-3 or TRBV12-4 with TRBJ1-1, with TRBD1 as a possible D gene (6 bases). Trimming cost V 6 bases and J 5 bases, with 22 bases left between them. The CDR3 loop spans 16 amino acids. The CDR3 here is CASRGAGGRDGTEAFF. The CDR3 DNA is TGTGCCAGCAGGGGGGCCGGGGGGCGGGATGGAACTGAAGCTTTCTTT.

Notes on this clonotype: A read error is the likely source, as a far larger clone sits one nucleotide away. This chain uses TRBV11-2 with TRBJ2-5; D not resolved. The DNA end favors TRBJ2-1, so the J call may be wrong. Germline V CDR1 and CDR2: SGHAT, FQNNGV. CDR3 length: 14 amino acids. This CDR3 reads CASSLGQACNEQFF. The DNA for the CDR3 is TGTGCCAGCAGCTTAGGGCAGGCCTGCAATGAGCAGTTCTTC.